The 24 T cell receptor beta chains presented below share a single source sample, sequenced in a study of CXCR3-negative and CXCR3-positive naive CD8 T cells. Libraries of TRB cDNA were made by 5' RACE and carried UMIs. One entry per CDR3 protein, without DNA, is what TCRdb gives after re-calling the 5' RACE reads. Its table lists 3,600 or so distinct CDR3 sequences. The specimen was naive CXCR3- CD8+ T cells from blood. The subset here: CD45RO-CCR7+CD27+CD95- naive CD8+ T cells lacking CXCR3 (TNR3-). These TCRs come from a human donor in good health. Some clones in this sample may be carry-over from other donors' samples.

This clonotype is deemed medium-sized by its frequency. This chain connects TRBV29-1 to TRBJ1-5; TCRdb's D gene call, TRBD1, goes unchecked for lack of DNA. Looked up from germline, CDR1 is SQVTM and CDR2 is ANQGSEA. The CDR3 has 13 amino acids. The CDR3 spells CSARTGFNQPQHF.

According to its frequency, this clonotype is medium-sized. This rearrangement joins TRBV19 to TRBJ2-1. CDR3 length equals 11 residues. Germline-derived CDR1 and CDR2 are LNHDA and SQIVND (reference sequence). CDR3 protein: CASSSNNEQFF.

Frequency places this clonotype as large. This rearrangement joins TRBV25-1 to TRBJ2-5; the TRBD1 assignment by TCRdb is unverifiable without DNA. CDR1 is MGHDK, CDR2 SYGVNS, per germline. The length of the CDR3 is 17 residues. This CDR3 reads CASSEYGLQGAQETQYF.

This clonotype counts as medium-sized by frequency. The rearrangement links TRBV4-1 to TRBJ1-5; TCRdb indicates TRBD1, and absent DNA this call remains unverified. The CDR3 totals 13 residues. Germline lookup yields CDR1 MGHRA and CDR2 YSYEKL. The CDR3 loop is CASSLTDNQPQHF.

The V call is TRBV11-2, the J call TRBJ2-5. Germline V gives CDR1 SGHAT, CDR2 FQNNGV. The CDR3 length is 17 residues. This chain's CDR3 is CASSLGSNERPVETQYF.

This clonotype counts as medium-sized by frequency. The chain joins TRBV3-1 to TRBJ2-2; the TCRdb D gene call, TRBD2, has no DNA to confirm it. This CDR3 region has 17 residues. From germline, CDR1 is LGHDT and CDR2 YNNKEL (reference sequence). The CDR3 loop is CASSPSSGGPNTGELFF.

Measured by frequency, this clonotype is medium-sized (0.01 to 0.1%). The chain couples TRBV7-2 to TRBJ1-6; TCRdb reports TRBD1, a call that lacks DNA to check it against. The CDR3 loop spans 17 amino acids. Germline CDR1 reads SGHTA; CDR2 reads FQGNSA. CDR3 sequence: CASTPGEAGSYNSPLHF.

This clonotype is deemed medium-sized by its frequency. The rearrangement joins TRBV27 to TRBJ2-5; TCRdb names TRBD2, which stays unverified in the absence of DNA. The germline CDR1 and CDR2 sequences are MNHEY and SMNVEV (reference sequence). This CDR3 is built from 14 residues. The CDR3 spells CASSSSSVGETQYF.

V gene TRBV9 combines with J gene TRBJ2-5; the TCRdb call, TRBD2, lacks DNA for checking. The V gene's germline CDR1 is SGDLS and CDR2 YYNGEE. The CDR3 totals 13 residues. CDR3 amino acids: CASSQPLRETQYF.

The V and J genes are TRBV19 and TRBJ2-3; TCRdb proposes TRBD2, but this gene call is untestable without DNA. This CDR3 has 12 amino acids. Germline assignment: CDR1 LNHDA and CDR2 SQIVND (reference sequence). CDR3 sequence reads: CASSPPTDTQYF.

This clonotype is deemed medium-sized by its frequency. The V and J genes are TRBV19 and TRBJ2-7. This CDR3 region has 13 residues. Germline V CDR1 and CDR2: LNHDA, SQIVND (reference sequence). CDR3 protein: CASSLGIAYEQYF.

V is TRBV19 and J is TRBJ2-3; TCRdb outputs TRBD1, but without DNA this stays unchecked. Germline CDR1 is LNHDA and CDR2 is SQIVND (reference sequence). The CDR3 extends over 15 amino acids. The CDR3 here is CASSTLDRASDTQYF.

This clonotype registers medium-sized by frequency. This sequence joins TRBV5-1 and TRBJ1-1; the D call from TCRdb, TRBD1, cannot be confirmed without DNA. The CDR3 has 13 residues. From germline, CDR1 is SGHRS and CDR2 YFSETQ. The CDR3 protein is CASSEGGIPEAFF.

This clonotype is deemed medium-sized by its frequency. V usage is TRBV7-8 and J usage is TRBJ2-1; the TCRdb call, TRBD1, lacks DNA for checking. The CDR3 is 14 amino acids. Germline-derived CDR1 and CDR2 are SGHVS and FQNEAQ. CDR3 in amino acids: CASSLEYLGREQFF.

Measured by frequency, this clonotype is medium-sized. This chain joins TRBV20-1 and TRBJ1-1; lacking DNA, the TRBD1 call made by TCRdb goes unchecked. CDR1 DFQATT and CDR2 SNEGSKA come from the germline V gene (reference sequence). This CDR3 spans 12 amino acids. The chain's CDR3 is CSVWGESTEAFF.

The chain combines TRBV7-9 with TRBJ2-7; lacking DNA, the TRBD2 call made by TCRdb goes unchecked. From germline, CDR1 is SEHNR and CDR2 FQNEAQ (reference sequence). The CDR3 extends over 18 amino acids. CDR3 residues: CASSPGPWGSGGAYEQYF.

The V gene is TRBV5-1, the J gene TRBJ2-5; TCRdb returns TRBD1, unconfirmable since there is no DNA. The CDR3 is made up of 15 amino acids. Germline lookup yields CDR1 SGHRS and CDR2 YFSETQ. The CDR3 spells CASSSLTGVGETQYF.

Considering frequency, this clonotype is medium-sized. The chain recombines TRBV29-1 with TRBJ1-1. Germline lookup yields CDR1 SQVTM and CDR2 ANQGSEA. The CDR3 contains 11 residues. The CDR3 here is CSVTVSTEAFF.

The chain uses TRBV4-1 and TRBJ2-1; the TRBD2 assignment by TCRdb is unverifiable without DNA. In germline, CDR1 is MGHRA, CDR2 YSYEKL. The CDR3 is 14 amino acids. CDR3 residues: CASSQKTSSDEQFF.

This chain connects TRBV13 to TRBJ2-5; TCRdb lists TRBD1, though no DNA is available to test this call. The V gene's germline CDR1 is PRHDT and CDR2 FYEKMQ (reference sequence). CDR3 size: 15 residues. The CDR3 is CASSLSGQGRETQYF.

Judged by frequency, this clonotype is medium-sized. The chain uses TRBV29-1 and TRBJ2-5; TCRdb outputs TRBD1, but without DNA this stays unchecked. The CDR3 consists of 16 residues. Germline values: CDR1 SQVTM, CDR2 ANQGSEA. The CDR3 spells CSVRILGEREEETQYF.

This chain joins TRBV4-2 and TRBJ2-1; TCRdb's D gene call, TRBD2, goes unchecked for lack of DNA. The CDR3 spans 19 residues. Germline CDR1 LGHNA, CDR2 YNFKEQ. CDR3 region: CASSQDSPSVAGGFNEQFF.

The V gene is TRBV7-2, the J gene TRBJ2-5; as DNA is missing, the TRBD1 call by TCRdb cannot be tested. CDR1 is SGHTA and CDR2 is FQGNSA in the germline V gene. The CDR3 sequence is 14 residues long. CDR3 in amino acids: CASSLGTGYETQYF.

Its frequency marks this clonotype as medium-sized (0.01 to 0.1%). The chain has TRBV9 and TRBJ2-5; TCRdb calls TRBD2, which cannot be checked without DNA. Germline V gene data show CDR1 as SGDLS and CDR2 as YYNGEE. The CDR3 has 16 amino acids. CDR3 amino acids: CASSGAAGGPQETQYF.